This T cell receptor beta chain was recovered during a study of CD4 T cell repertoires in COVID-19 (dated by TCRdb to the early 2020s). As for the study more broadly: To analyze cross-reactivity, the CFSE-low cells were expanded with IL-2 for about 10 days and then labeled again and restimulated with spike proteins from other coronaviruses. The study characterized naturally processed CD4+ T cell responses to SARS-CoV-2 spike and nucleoprotein in COVID-19-recovered individuals, using TCR Vbeta sequencing to assess clonal composition. In a few recovered individuals, the TCR Vbeta repertoire of SARS-CoV-2-reactive T cells was analyzed at the subset level.

To prepare the library, the immunoSEQ multiplex PCR assay was applied. Per the original workflow: The Chao-Jaccard similarity index and the number of shared clonotypes were used to measure repertoire overlap between subsets. TCRdb re-hosts the immuneACCESS table, in-frame sequences only. Its copies lack some clones; in the studies checked, an unresolved V gene accounts for under half of them, and the cause for the rest is not known. V, J and clone size derive from that table, while D and trimming were established from the DNA sequence. The sample records 400 to 550 clones, around a quarter of which are singletons. The ten biggest clones cover around 33% of the sample. This clone was seen only a few times. Its specific antigen is unknown. Qualities for individual bases were not recorded, and no much larger clone is one base off. Ends trimmed: V by 4 bases, J by 5 bases; bases unmatched to a gene: 10. The CDR3 runs 16 amino acids, cysteine and phenylalanine included. The only DNA kept is the CDR3, 48 bases in frame from the first base. According to the germline V gene, CDR1 reads SGDLS and CDR2 reads YYNGEE.

Explained via the paper, the time point label denotes: sample from a COVID-19-recovered individual after infection. Donors were patients who had recovered from mild-to-severe COVID-19. CD4+ total memory, central memory, effector memory and circulating T follicular helper cells were isolated from peripheral blood mononuclear cells. Results and caveats for the whole study, not just this receptor: Two or all three memory subsets shared several of the most expanded SARS-CoV-2-reactive clonotypes, which suggests intraclonal diversification. Between about 6.5 and 27% of SARS-CoV-2 clonotypes were also detected in SARS-CoV and/or HKU1 spike-stimulated secondary cultures, consistent with cross-reactivity.

The chain uses TRBV9 and TRBJ2-5, with TRBD2 identical over 11 junction bases. The receptor comes from a human donor who had COVID-19. Source: memory CD4+ T cells, cultured in vitro, taken after recovery from COVID-19. This specimen's cell subset or site label, interpreted: total CD4+ memory T cells. CDR3 protein: CASSIFSGGAGETQYF. The DNA sequence reads TGTGCCAGCAGCATCTTTAGCGGGGGGGCCGGTGAGACCCAGTACTTC.